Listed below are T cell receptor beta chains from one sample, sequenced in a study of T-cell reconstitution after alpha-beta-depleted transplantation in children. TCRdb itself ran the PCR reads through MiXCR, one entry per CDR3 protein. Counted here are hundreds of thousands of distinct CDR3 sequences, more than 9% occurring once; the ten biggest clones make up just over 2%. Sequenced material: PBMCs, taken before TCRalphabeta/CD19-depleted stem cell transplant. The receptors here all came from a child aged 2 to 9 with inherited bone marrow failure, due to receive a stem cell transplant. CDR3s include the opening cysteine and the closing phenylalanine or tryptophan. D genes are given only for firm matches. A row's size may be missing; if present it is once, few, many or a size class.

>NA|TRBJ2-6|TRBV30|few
CAWLHSGANVLTF
TGTGCCTGGCTTCACTCTGGGGCCAACGTCCTGACTTTC
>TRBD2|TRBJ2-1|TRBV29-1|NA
CSVGPSGLAGDGEQFF
TGCAGCGTTGGCCCGAGCGGACTAGCGGGAGATGGTGAGCAGTTCTTC
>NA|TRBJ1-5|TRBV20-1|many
CSASVLNWPQHF
TGCAGTGCTAGCGTACTTAATTGGCCCCAGCATTTT
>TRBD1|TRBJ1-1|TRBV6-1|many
CASRTPGQGVRGFF
TGTGCCAGCAGAACCCCGGGACAGGGCGTTCGTGGTTTCTTT
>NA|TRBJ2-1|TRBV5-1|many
CASSQGLARSYNEQFF
TGCGCCAGCAGCCAGGGCCTAGCGCGTTCCTACAATGAGCAGTTCTTC
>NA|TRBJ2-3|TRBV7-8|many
CASSQLGLGGNTQYF
TGTGCCAGCAGCCAACTTGGACTAGGGGGCAATACGCAGTATTTT
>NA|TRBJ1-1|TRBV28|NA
CASSLGVGSTEAFF
TGTGCCAGCAGTTTAGGGGTGGGAAGCACTGAAGCTTTCTTT
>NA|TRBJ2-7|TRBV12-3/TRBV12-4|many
CASSSSQREFYEQYF
TGTGCCAGCAGTTCCTCTCAACGGGAGTTCTACGAGCAGTACTTC
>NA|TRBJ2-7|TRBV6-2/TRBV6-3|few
CASSYFAAYEQYF
TGTGCCAGCAGTTACTTTGCAGCCTACGAGCAGTACTTC
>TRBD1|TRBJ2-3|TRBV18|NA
CASSPITGARDTQYF
TGTGCCAGCTCACCAATAACAGGGGCCAGAGATACGCAGTATTTT
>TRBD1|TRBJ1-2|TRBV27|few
CASSGGTGYDGYTF
TGTGCCAGCAGTGGGGGGACAGGGTATGATGGCTACACCTTC
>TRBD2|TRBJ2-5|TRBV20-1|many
CSARARAGPYQETQYF
TGCAGTGCTAGAGCTCGAGCGGGACCCTACCAAGAGACCCAGTACTTC
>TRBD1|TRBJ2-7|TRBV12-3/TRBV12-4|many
CASSRGQIYEQYF
TGTGCCAGCAGCCGGGGACAGATCTACGAGCAGTACTTC
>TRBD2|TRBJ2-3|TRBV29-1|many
CSVEGLGLHTDTQYF
TGCAGCGTTGAAGGCCTGGGACTACACACAGATACGCAGTATTTT
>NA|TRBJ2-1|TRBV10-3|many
CAISDRARGYNQQFF
TGTGCCATCAGTGATAGAGCGAGGGGCTACAATCAGCAGTTCTTC
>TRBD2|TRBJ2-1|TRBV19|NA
CASSIMAGGGIEEQFF
TGTGCCAGTAGTATAATGGCGGGAGGAGGTATAGAGGAGCAGTTCTTC
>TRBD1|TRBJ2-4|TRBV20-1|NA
CSARIRGLAKNIQYF
TGCAGTGCTAGGATTAGGGGGCTAGCCAAAAACATTCAGTACTTC
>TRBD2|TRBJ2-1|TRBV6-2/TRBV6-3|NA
CASSYPTGRGRSPKLPYNEQFF
TGTGCCAGCAGTTACCCGACCGGGCGCGGGAGGTCTCCAAAATTGCCCTACAATGAGCAGTTCTTC
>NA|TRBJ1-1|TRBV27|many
CASSLLGAEAFF
TGTGCCAGCAGTTTACTAGGGGCAGAAGCTTTCTTT
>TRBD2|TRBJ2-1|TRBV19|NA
CASKLAGVPEQFF
TGTGCCAGTAAACTAGCGGGAGTGCCAGAGCAGTTCTTC
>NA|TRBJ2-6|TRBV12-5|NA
CASGPSGANVLTF
TGTGCTAGTGGCCCCTCTGGGGCCAACGTCCTGACTTTC
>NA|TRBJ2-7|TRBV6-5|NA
CASSYLYQGYEQYF
TGTGCCAGCAGTTACCTATACCAGGGCTACGAGCAGTACTTC
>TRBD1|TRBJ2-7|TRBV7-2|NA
CASSLASGQPFSYEQYF
TGTGCCAGCAGCTTGGCCTCGGGACAGCCCTTCTCCTACGAGCAGTACTTC
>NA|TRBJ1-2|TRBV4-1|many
CASSQANGYTF
TGCGCCAGCAGCCAAGCAAATGGCTACACCTTC
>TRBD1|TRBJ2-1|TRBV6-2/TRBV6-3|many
CASGTAYNEQFF
TGTGCCAGCGGGACAGCCTACAATGAGCAGTTCTTC
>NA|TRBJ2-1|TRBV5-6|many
CASSFVRGEQFF
TGTGCCAGCAGCTTTGTGAGGGGTGAGCAGTTCTTC
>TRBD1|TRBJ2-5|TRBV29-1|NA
CSVDEIGGLKTQYF
TGCAGCGTTGATGAGATAGGGGGCTTGAAGACCCAGTACTTC
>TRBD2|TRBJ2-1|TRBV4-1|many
CASSQGAGGNYNEQFF
TGCGCCAGCAGCCAAGGAGCGGGAGGGAACTACAATGAGCAGTTCTTC
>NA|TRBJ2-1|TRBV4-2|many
CASSQEELMSSYNEQFF
TGTGCCAGCAGCCAAGAGGAGCTTATGAGCTCCTACAATGAGCAGTTCTTC
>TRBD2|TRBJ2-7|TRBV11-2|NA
CASSQSAGADYEQYF
TGTGCCAGCAGCCAGTCGGCGGGAGCGGACTACGAGCAGTACTTC
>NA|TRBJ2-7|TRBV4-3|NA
CASSQAVQGLLSYEQYF
TGCGCCAGCAGCCAAGCCGTCCAGGGGCTCCTCTCCTACGAGCAGTACTTC
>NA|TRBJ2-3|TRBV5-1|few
CASSPEGYRTDTQYF
TGCGCCAGCAGCCCGGAAGGGTACCGCACAGATACGCAGTATTTT
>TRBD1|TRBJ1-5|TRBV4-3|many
CASSPDRVRGNQPQHF
TGCGCCAGCAGCCCCGACAGGGTCAGGGGCAATCAGCCCCAGCATTTT
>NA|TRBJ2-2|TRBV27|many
CASSLGPQGLYTGELFF
TGTGCCAGCAGTTTAGGGCCTCAGGGGTTGTACACCGGGGAGCTGTTTTTT
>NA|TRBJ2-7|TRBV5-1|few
CASSLNRNEQYF
TGCGCCAGCAGCTTAAACAGGAACGAGCAGTACTTC
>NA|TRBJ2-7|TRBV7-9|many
CASSGGQLYYEQYF
TGTGCCAGCAGCGGCGGACAGCTTTACTACGAGCAGTACTTC
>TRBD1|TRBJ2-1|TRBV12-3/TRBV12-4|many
CASRTGGYNEQFF
TGTGCCTCCCGGACAGGGGGGTACAATGAGCAGTTCTTC
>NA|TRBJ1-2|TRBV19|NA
CASTTAWEANYGYTF
TGTGCCAGTACTACCGCCTGGGAGGCTAACTATGGCTACACCTTC
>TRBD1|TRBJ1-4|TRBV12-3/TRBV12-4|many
CASSLVSGQGNEKLFF
TGTGCCAGCAGTTTAGTCTCGGGACAGGGTAATGAAAAACTGTTTTTT
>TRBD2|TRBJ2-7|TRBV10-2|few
CASTTFMGLAGVAYEQYF
TGCGCCAGCACCACCTTCATGGGACTAGCGGGAGTTGCATACGAGCAGTACTTC
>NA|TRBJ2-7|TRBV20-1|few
CSARDSGTPSYEQYF
TGCAGTGCTAGAGATTCTGGGACACCATCCTACGAGCAGTACTTC
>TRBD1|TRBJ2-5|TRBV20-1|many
CSADKQGDAEETQYF
TGCAGTGCCGATAAACAGGGGGACGCGGAGGAGACCCAGTACTTC
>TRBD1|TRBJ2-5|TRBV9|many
CASSPWTGEGRETQYF
TGTGCCAGCAGCCCATGGACAGGGGAGGGTCGGGAGACCCAGTACTTC
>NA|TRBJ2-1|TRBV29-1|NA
CSASSAEQFF
TGCAGCGCCTCCAGTGCTGAGCAGTTCTTC
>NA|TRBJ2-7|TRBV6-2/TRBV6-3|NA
CASSIFANEQYF
TGTGCCAGCAGCATCTTCGCTAACGAGCAGTACTTC
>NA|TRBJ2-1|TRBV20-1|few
CSARRPGTGSYNEQFF
TGCAGTGCTAGACGTCCTGGGACTGGCTCCTACAATGAGCAGTTCTTC
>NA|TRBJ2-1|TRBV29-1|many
CSVPSGPEQFF
TGCAGCGTTCCGTCCGGACCGGAGCAGTTCTTC
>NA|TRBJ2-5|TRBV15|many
CATGGGRQETQYF
TGTGCCACCGGGGGAGGTCGACAAGAGACCCAGTACTTC
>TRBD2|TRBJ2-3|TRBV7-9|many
CASNIVGLAKDTQYF
TGTGCCAGCAACATCGTCGGACTAGCGAAAGATACGCAGTATTTT
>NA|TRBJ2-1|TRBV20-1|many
CSARVAALQFF
TGCAGTGCTAGAGTGGCGGCCCTGCAGTTCTTC
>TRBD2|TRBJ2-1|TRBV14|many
CASSQDYHKTSGQFF
TGTGCCAGCAGCCAAGATTATCACAAGACTAGCGGTCAGTTCTTC
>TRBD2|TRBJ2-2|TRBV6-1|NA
CASSEGAGRAVTGELFF
TGTGCCAGCAGTGAAGGTGCCGGGAGGGCCGTCACCGGGGAGCTGTTTTTT
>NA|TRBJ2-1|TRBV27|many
CASSFGPGRSYNEQFF
NA
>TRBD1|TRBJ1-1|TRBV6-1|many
CASSAGTGVTEAFF
TGTGCCAGCAGCGCCGGGACAGGGGTAACTGAAGCTTTCTTT
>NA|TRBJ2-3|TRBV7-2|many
CASSLAARDTQYF
TGTGCCAGCAGCTTGGCCGCTAGGGATACGCAGTATTTT
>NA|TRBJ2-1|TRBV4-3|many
CASSQAQGYNEQFF
TGCGCCAGCAGCCAAGCACAGGGCTACAATGAGCAGTTCTTC
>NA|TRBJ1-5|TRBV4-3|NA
CASSQDTGLGQPQHF
TGCGCCAGCAGCCAAGATACCGGGTTGGGGCAGCCCCAGCATTTT
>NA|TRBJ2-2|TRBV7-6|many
CASSYSGAQLTGELFF
TGTGCCAGCAGCTACTCGGGAGCCCAGCTAACCGGGGAGCTGTTTTTT
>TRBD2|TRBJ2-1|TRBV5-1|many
CASSFGLAGGPLYNEQFF
TGCGCCAGCAGCTTCGGGCTAGCGGGAGGGCCCCTCTACAATGAGCAGTTCTTC